A single sample is the source of the 10 T cell receptor beta chains below, sequenced in a study of T-cell reconstitution after alpha-beta-depleted transplantation in children. Unique molecular identifiers were built into the TCRbeta library. TCRdb redid the calling of the PCR reads with MiXCR, one entry per CDR3 protein. This repertoire shows 550,000 to 600,000 distinct CDR3 sequences, around 23% found once; its top ten account for roughly 15%. The sample in question was PBMCs, mostly from graft donor cells, obtained 360 days after TCRalphabeta/CD19-depleted stem cell transplant. The receptors were sampled from a boy under two years old who had a stem cell transplant for acute myeloid leukemia, so the T cells may come from the graft donor.

This clonotype was picked up many times. This chain uses TRBV12-3 or TRBV12-4 with TRBJ2-1; D unclear. CDR3 size: 12 residues. Trimming took off 6 bases at V and 8 bases at J, with 11 bases between the two ends. The CDR3 DNA is TGTGCCAGCAGCCAAATGTGGCATGAGCAGTTCTTC. Encoded protein: CASSQMWHEQFF.

This clonotype was detected many times. The V call is TRBV12-3 or TRBV12-4, the J call TRBJ2-7, with a tentative D call TRBD2 (6 bases). The ends were cut back, 4 bases at V and 5 bases at J, with 15 bases in the middle. CDR3 size: 14 residues. CDR3 amino acids: CASSSGVGLNEQYF. The DNA for the CDR3 is TGTGCCAGCAGTTCGGGGGTAGGTTTGAACGAGCAGTACTTC.

CDR3 protein: CSASHGVAEAFF. CDR3 DNA: TGCAGTGCTAGTCATGGTGTAGCTGAAGCTTTCTTT. The rearrangement joins TRBV20-1 to TRBJ1-1, with D hard to call. V lost 3 bases to trimming and J lost 6 bases, with 11 bases between them. Germline CDR1 is DFQATT and CDR2 is SNEGSKA (reference sequence). The CDR3 runs to 12 residues.

This rearrangement joins TRBV20-1 to TRBJ2-3; tentatively, D is TRBD2 (5 bases). The V gene's germline CDR1 is DFQATT and CDR2 SNEGSKA (reference sequence). Trimming removed 6 bases from V and 2 bases from J, with 18 bases in between. The CDR3 sequence is 15 residues long. Written as DNA, the CDR3 is TGCAGTGCCCTCCCCAGCGGCGCTAACACAGATACGCAGTATTTT. It codes for CSALPSGANTDTQYF.

The rearrangement joins TRBV25-1 to TRBJ2-2; possible D gene TRBD1, 6 bases. V shed 1 base and J shed 7 bases, with 10 bases lying between them. Germline V gene sequence: CDR1 MGHDK, CDR2 SYGVNS. The CDR3 is 14 residues long. CDR3 coding DNA: TGTGCCAGCAGTGAATGGGGGCGAGGCGGGGAGCTGTTTTTT. Protein product: CASSEWGRGGELFF.

The chain joins TRBV7-1 to TRBJ2-1; 14 bases are a match to TRBD2. TRBV7-1 carries the ORF label, with uncertain function. With V trimmed by 5 bases and J by 1 base, 16 bases remained unmatched. The CDR3 totals 21 residues. The DNA for the CDR3 is TGTGCCAGCAGCCCCACCCCAAGACTAGCGGGGGGGCCTGGTTCCTACAATGAGCAGTTCTTC. It is translated as CASSPTPRLAGGPGSYNEQFF.

This clonotype was found many times. The chain couples TRBV7-2 to TRBJ2-7; perhaps TRBD1 as D (6 bases). The germline V gene has CDR1 SGHTA and CDR2 FQGNSA. The CDR3 totals 13 residues. V lost 2 bases to trimming and J lost 2 bases, with 7 bases between them. The DNA of the CDR3 is TGTGCCAGCAGCTTAAAGGGGGCCTACGAGCAGTACTTC. Encoded protein: CASSLKGAYEQYF.

The chain is built from TRBV24-1 and TRBJ2-1; 10 nucleotides match TRBD2. The germline gives CDR1 KGHDR, CDR2 SFDVKD. Trimming at V came to 4 bases and at J to 6 bases, leaving 8 bases not matched to a gene. The CDR3 has 16 amino acids. The CDR3, as DNA: TGTGCCACCAGTGAGCCTAGCGGGGGTTCTCCCAATGAGCAGTTCTTC. Translation: CATSEPSGGSPNEQFF.

V usage is TRBV5-1 and J usage is TRBJ2-3, with a weak D call TRBD1 (6 bases). Germline V CDR1 and CDR2: SGHRS, YFSETQ. V lost 0 bases and J lost 3, with 14 bases in between. This CDR3 spans 16 amino acids. The CDR3 DNA sequence: TGCGCCAGCAGCTTGGAGGGAACAGGGACGACAGATACGCAGTATTTT. This translates into CASSLEGTGTTDTQYF.

This clonotype was observed at least ten times. The chain has TRBV20-1 and TRBJ2-7, with no clear D. Germline loops: CDR1 DFQATT, CDR2 SNEGSKA (reference sequence). The CDR3 runs to 12 residues. V lost 4 bases and J lost 0, with 7 bases in between. In DNA form, the CDR3 reads TGCAGTGCTACCAGAGACTCCTACGAGCAGTACTTC. Translated: CSATRDSYEQYF.